This paragraph reports one T cell receptor (beta chain). V dropped 7 bases and J dropped 0; count of bases not matched to a gene: 5. The CDR3 has 15 amino acids. Germline V lookup: CDR1 KGHDR, CDR2 SFDVKD. TCRdb's copy holds only in-frame clones and misses some; the assay was immunoSEQ multiplex PCR. Of 120,000 to 150,000 clones listed, about 80% are singletons. The source of the sample is a study of blood T cell repertoires in COVID-19. Sequences were obtained from PBMCs or T cells enriched from blood (not recorded which). The sequence came from a middle-aged man in a cohort exposed to, infected with or recovered from COVID-19 (not recorded which). The chain has TRBV24-1 and TRBJ2-3, with 8 bases identical to TRBD2. CDR3 protein: CATRILAASTDTQYF. CDR3 nucleotide sequence: TGTGCCACCAGAATACTAGCGGCTAGCACAGATACGCAGTATTTT.